This T cell receptor (beta chain) was sequenced in a study of OX40 agonist ivuxolimab in advanced cancers. A note on the overall study: Ivuxolimab was a fully human IgG2 agonistic monoclonal antibody targeting the costimulatory receptor OX40 (CD134). Intravenous ivuxolimab was administered to patients every 2 weeks at six dose levels: 0.01, 0.1, 0.3, 1.5, 3 and 10 mg/kg. Of the roughly 54 patients in dose escalation, some 19 had hepatocellular carcinoma, around 15 had melanoma, 9 had renal cell carcinoma and 9 had head and neck cancer. In the dose-escalation cohort, nearly 85% of patients were male, and the mean age was approximately 60 years with a range of roughly 20 to 80. Prior anti-PD-1, anti-PD-L1 or anti-CTLA-4 therapy was permitted, and 35% to 40% of dose-escalation patients had received checkpoint inhibitors. Partial responses were achieved by three dose-escalation patients, of whom one had hepatocellular carcinoma and two had cutaneous melanoma. Peripheral TCRbeta sequencing was intended to test whether TCR sequence diversity was altered and clonal T-cell expansion was caused by ivuxolimab. The paper covers the monotherapy dose-escalation part of the phase I ivuxolimab trial, which included N ≈ 52 patients.

V is clipped by 0 bases and J by 7 bases, and the sequence between their germline boundaries is 10 bases long. The germline V gene supplies CDR1 SGHTA and CDR2 FQGNSA. The CDR3 sequence holds 13 residues, the cysteine and phenylalanine included. Of all the DNA, just the CDR3 is kept, 39 bases in frame from base 1. Genomic DNA was extracted from sorted cells for sequencing of the TCRbeta CDR3 region. The immunoSEQ Assay was used to sequence the TCRbeta CDR3 regions. Here the immuneACCESS table is served through TCRdb, limited to in-frame sequences with V and J called. Missing clones are a known gap in these copies; in checked studies unresolved V genes cover under half, and the rest lacks a known reason. This sample gives 55,000 to 90,000 clones in total; more than 75% of them show up just once. The ten top clones hold roughly 0.4% of the sample. Results and caveats for the whole study, not just this receptor: Antigen specificity was not determined for the clonally expanded peripheral T cells. In the 0.1-3.0 mg/kg groups, partial responders were among the patients with the lowest normalized peripheral clonal expansion, particularly in CD8+ T cells. Clonal expansion of both CD4+ and CD8+ blood T cells was observed from baseline to week 6 at doses 0.1 to 3.0 mg/kg. After ivuxolimab, CD8+ T cells had more expanded clones than CD4+ T cells on average. Low levels of normalized T-cell clonal expansion were also seen in some patients who did not respond.

The trial excluded patients who had a history of autoimmune disease or were on systemic immunosuppression. Peripheral blood for TCR sequencing was drawn from every dose cohort at baseline, at cycle 4 day 1 and at cycle 7 day 1. Samples came from an open-label, multicenter, first-in-human phase I dose-escalation trial of ivuxolimab. Adults with locally advanced or metastatic head and neck squamous cell, hepatocellular, melanoma or renal cell carcinoma were enrolled in the trial. Before TCR sequencing, CD4+ and CD8+ T cells were separately sorted from peripheral blood. The count of this clone is one. Its antigen remains unidentified. Per-base quality was not reported, and no clone a single base away is much larger than it.

Here the sequenced sample was CD4+ or CD8+ T cells sorted from blood, taken in a trial of the OX40 agonist ivuxolimab. Here the chain combines TRBV7-2 and TRBJ2-7, with the identity of the D gene unclear. The sequence came from an adult with an advanced solid tumor such as melanoma, head and neck, liver or kidney cancer. The CDR3 region has the sequence CASSLAIPLEQYF. The sequenced DNA: TGTGCCAGCAGCTTAGCAATACCTTTGGAGCAGTACTTC.